This T cell receptor (beta chain) originates from a study of shared clonotypes between healthy human individuals. Study-level information: The donor pool was made up of two women and three men aged 18 to 49. Study findings and constraints: Blood was the sole source, and tissue repertoires probably differ.

To note about this clone: Its antigen is not identified.

All the donors were Caucasian adults who lived in Nashville, Tennessee. The germline V gene has CDR1 SGHRS and CDR2 YFSETQ. The CDR3 has 15 residues. Unmatched junction bases numbered 4, after V lost 0 bases and J lost 7 bases. TCRdb keeps only in-frame clones here, not all; method: immunoSEQ multiplex PCR. The sample consists of about 2,500,000 clones, 85% to 95% of them appearing once. The chain employs TRBV5-1 and TRBJ1-6; 7 bases match TRBD1. This TCR derives from a man in his late teens or twenties in good health. The sequenced sample consisted of naive CD4+ T cells sorted from blood. Subset meaning: CD45RA+ positively selected. The CDR3 sequence: CASSLATGANSPLHF. The DNA of the CDR3 is TGCGCCAGCAGCTTGGCTACAGGGGCGAATTCACCCCTCCACTTT.